Each of the 18 T cell receptor beta chains below was sequenced from the same sample in a study of blood T cells in healthy people across ages. For the second PCR, which ran for roughly 6 to 12 cycles, a sample-barcoded 5' primer and a J-beta primer mix were used. TCRdb ran MiXCR on the 5' RACE reads and lists one entry per CDR3 protein. This sample carries around 1,500,000 distinct CDR3 sequences, about 43% of them seen once, and the ten largest clones take 7.9%. Sequenced: blood. Receptor source: a woman aged 18-29 years in good health.

V gene TRBV6-5 combines with J gene TRBJ2-4; 9 nucleotides line up with TRBD1. CDR1 is MNHEY, CDR2 SVGAGI, per germline. The CDR3 totals 12 residues. J lost 13 bases, V lost 6 bases, and 7 bases had no gene match. Here the CDR3 reads CASSTGTGRQYF. The CDR3 region has the DNA TGTGCCAGCAGCACTGGGACAGGGAGGCAGTACTTC.

This clonotype occurred a few times. This chain joins TRBV18 and TRBJ2-4, with 10 bases matching TRBD2. The tail of the sequence fits TRBJ2-7 better, so the J call may be wrong. This CDR3 spans 18 amino acids. Per germline, CDR1 KGHSH and CDR2 LQKENI. This CDR3 is CASSPDDLAGDLGYEQYF. The CDR3 coding sequence is TGTGCCAGCTCACCAGACGATCTAGCGGGGGATCTAGGTTACGAGCAGTACTTC.

J is TRBJ2-7 and V is TRBV6-1; TRBD2 aligns across 8 bases. The CDR3 has 16 residues. Germline-derived CDR1 and CDR2 are MNHNS and SASEGT. The ends lost 3 bases at V and 1 base at J; junction bases unmatched: 8. The CDR3 region is CASSEGVGGGSYEQYF. The CDR3 nucleotides read TGTGCCAGCAGTGAGGGGGTCGGGGGGGGTTCCTACGAGCAGTACTTC.

The chain has TRBV6-1 and TRBJ1-2; no clear D. Trimming stripped 6 bases from V and 7 bases from J, with 18 bases between. Germline assignment: CDR1 MNHNS and CDR2 SASEGT. The CDR3 is made up of 14 amino acids. CDR3 protein: CASRIPQVGVGYTF. The CDR3 bases are TGTGCCAGCAGGATCCCCCAGGTCGGGGTTGGCTACACCTTC.

This rearrangement joins TRBV7-9 to TRBJ2-3; TRBD2 matches at 9 bases. Looked up from germline, CDR1 is SEHNR and CDR2 is FQNEAQ (reference sequence). J lost 5 bases, V lost 3 bases, and 9 bases had no gene match. The CDR3 runs 16 residues. CDR3 amino acids: CASSLNSGSVGDTQYF. The CDR3 nucleotides read TGTGCCAGCAGCTTGAATAGCGGGAGTGTCGGAGATACGCAGTATTTT.

The V and J genes are TRBV5-1 and TRBJ2-3; D gene ambiguous. The CDR3 is 16 amino acids. Germline assignment: CDR1 SGHRS and CDR2 YFSETQ. The ends were cut back, 0 bases at V and 0 bases at J, with 11 bases in the middle. Here the CDR3 reads CASSLEWDLSTDTQYF. CDR3 DNA sequence: TGCGCCAGCAGCTTGGAGTGGGATCTAAGCACAGATACGCAGTATTTT.

The chain employs TRBV6-5 and TRBJ2-7; maybe TRBD1 (7 bases). This CDR3 is built from 14 residues. Looked up from germline, CDR1 is MNHEY and CDR2 is SVGAGI. Trimming cost V 6 bases and J 7 bases, with 19 bases left between them. CDR3 in amino acids: CASSLSGQAGEQYF. DNA for the CDR3: TGTGCCAGCAGCTTAAGCGGACAGGCGGGAGAGCAGTACTTC.

CDR3 DNA sequence: TGTGCCAGCAGCGTAACAGGGGCCAACTACGAGCAGTACTTC. This sequence encodes CASSVTGANYEQYF. The chain is built from TRBV9 and TRBJ2-5; 7 positions agree with TRBD1. The end of the DNA aligns better with TRBJ2-7, so the J call may be wrong. In germline, CDR1 is SGDLS, CDR2 YYNGEE. The CDR3 is made up of 14 amino acids.

V and J are TRBV5-5 and TRBJ2-7; D perhaps matches TRBD1 (6 bases). The CDR3 is 15 amino acids. V lost 1 base, J lost 6 bases, and 17 bases lay in between. Germline V gene data show CDR1 as SGHKS and CDR2 as YYEKEE (reference sequence). The DNA of the CDR3 is TGTGCCAGCAGCTTGACCGATACAGGGACCAGCGAGCAGTACTTC. It translates to CASSLTDTGTSEQYF.

This clonotype was found a few times. The chain links TRBV10-3 to TRBJ2-7; 9 nucleotides agree with TRBD2. The V gene's germline CDR1 is ENHRY and CDR2 SYGVKD. The CDR3 has 13 residues. V gave up 8 bases and J gave up 2 bases; unmatched junction bases: 4. CDR3 coding DNA: TGTGCCATCGGGGCGGGGGGGGCCTACGAGCAGTACTTC. Translation gives CAIGAGGAYEQYF.

The J gene is TRBJ2-5, the V gene TRBV20-1, with D possibly matching TRBD1 (6 bases). Matching the DNA end better, TRBJ2-7 makes the J call doubtful. This CDR3 comprises 13 residues. Germline CDR1 and CDR2: DFQATT and SNEGSKA (reference sequence). CDR3 protein: CSAPPTGEYEQYF. CDR3 bases: TGCAGTGCCCCCCCGACAGGTGAATACGAGCAGTACTTC.

This clonotype showed up just a few times. This chain joins TRBV20-1 and TRBJ2-5, with 8 bases fitting TRBD2. There are 14 residues in the CDR3. V gave up 3 bases and J gave up 4 bases; unmatched junction bases: 7. Germline V gene sequence: CDR1 DFQATT, CDR2 SNEGSKA (reference sequence). CDR3 residues: CSARIRRGAETQYF. The CDR3 region has the DNA TGCAGTGCTAGGATTCGGCGGGGGGCAGAGACCCAGTACTTC.

This chain connects TRBV20-1 to TRBJ1-1, with a tentative D call TRBD1 (5 bases). Germline assignment: CDR1 DFQATT and CDR2 SNEGSKA (reference sequence). V gave up 5 bases and J gave up 8 bases, with 24 bases separating them. The CDR3 loop spans 15 amino acids. The CDR3, as DNA: TGCAGTGCTGCCCTTAGGGGCGAGACGGGTGGGGAAGCTTTCTTT. It codes for CSAALRGETGGEAFF.

This clonotype was observed a handful of times. The chain carries TRBV28 and TRBJ2-7, with D perhaps TRBD1 (5 bases). The germline V gene has CDR1 MDHEN and CDR2 SYDVKM. The length of the CDR3 is 14 residues. V lost 3 bases and J 4 bases, leaving 13 bases between the germline ends. CDR3 region: CASSFLQAAYEQYF. For the CDR3, the DNA is TGTGCCAGCAGTTTCCTACAGGCGGCGTACGAGCAGTACTTC.

The chain employs TRBV29-1 and TRBJ1-2; perhaps TRBD1 as D (6 bases). Germline CDR1 reads SQVTM; CDR2 reads ANQGSEA. Deletions cut 4 bases from V and 4 bases from J, with 13 bases between. The CDR3 sequence is 13 residues long. The CDR3 loop reads CSVGDNLSYGYTF. CDR3 DNA sequence: TGCAGCGTTGGGGACAATTTAAGCTATGGCTACACCTTC.

This clonotype appeared a single time. The V gene is TRBV4-2, the J gene TRBJ2-7; 12 positions agree with TRBD1. The CDR3 runs 15 residues. The V segment lost 4 bases and the J segment 7 bases; nucleotides outside the gene matches: 8. Germline CDR1 LGHNA, CDR2 YNFKEQ. The CDR3 loop is CASSPSGQGAGEQYF. CDR3 coding DNA: TGTGCCAGCAGCCCCTCGGGACAGGGGGCCGGGGAGCAGTACTTC.

This chain connects TRBV4-2 to TRBJ1-2; D might be TRBD1 (5 bases). This CDR3 has 17 residues. Germline values: CDR1 LGHNA, CDR2 YNFKEQ. Trimming pared 3 bases from V and 4 bases from J, leaving 21 bases between. The CDR3 protein is CASSHVSQTGAGYGYTF. In DNA, the CDR3 is TGTGCCAGCAGCCACGTCTCCCAAACAGGAGCTGGCTATGGCTACACCTTC.

This chain connects TRBV5-1 to TRBJ2-1; D call uncertain. CDR1 is SGHRS, CDR2 YFSETQ, per germline. CDR3 length equals 13 residues. The V and J ends lost 4 bases and 6 bases respectively, with 11 bases between them. The CDR3 nucleotides are TGCGCCAGCAGCGCGGACGGGTTCAATGAGCAGTTCTTC. Translation: CASSADGFNEQFF.